Listed below are T cell receptor beta chains from one sample, sequenced in a study of OX40 agonist ivuxolimab in advanced cancers. TCRdb's table, derived via immunoSEQ multiplex PCR, lists solely in-frame clones and lacks some. This table holds fewer than 70,000 clones, more than 70% found once. Sequences were derived from CD4+ or CD8+ T cells sorted from blood, sampled in a trial of the OX40 agonist ivuxolimab. The receptors derive from an adult with an advanced solid tumor such as melanoma, head and neck, liver or kidney cancer. CDR3s include the opening cysteine and the closing phenylalanine or tryptophan. D genes are given only for firm matches. Clone size is shown for a subset of rows, as once, few, many or a class of expanded clone.

j_call v_call d_call clone_size cdr3_aa cdr3_nt
TRBJ1-2 TRBV23-1 NA NA CASSSEVDYGYTF TGCGCCAGCAGTTCTGAAGTTGACTATGGCTACACCTTC
TRBJ1-6 TRBV7-6 NA few CASSLDPGGSPLHF TGTGCCAGCAGCTTAGATCCGGGGGGTTCACCCCTCCACTTT
TRBJ1-1 TRBV2 NA NA CASSVRGLGNTEAFF TGTGCCAGCAGTGTTCGCGGGCTGGGGAACACTGAAGCTTTCTTT
TRBJ2-1 TRBV15 NA NA CATSGSGTYNEQFF TGTGCCACCAGCGGTTCCGGGACTTACAATGAGCAGTTCTTC
TRBJ1-1 TRBV12-5 NA NA CASGLVFGPGITEAFF TGTGCTAGTGGTTTGGTATTTGGGCCAGGGATCACTGAAGCTTTCTTT
TRBJ2-5 TRBV11-2 TRBD2 NA CATKRGSSGGQETQYF TGTGCCACCAAGAGGGGGTCTAGCGGGGGCCAAGAGACCCAGTACTTC
TRBJ1-5 TRBV15 NA NA CATSKYRQPGQPQHF TGTGCCACCAGCAAATACCGACAGCCCGGTCAGCCCCAGCATTTT
TRBJ1-6 TRBV5-1 NA NA CASSPIPGTANSPLHF TGCGCCAGCAGCCCCATCCCCGGGACGGCGAATTCACCCCTCCACTTT
TRBJ2-1 TRBV4-3 NA NA CASTSTPGSYNEQFF TGCGCCAGCACCTCTACCCCTGGGTCCTACAATGAGCAGTTCTTC
TRBJ1-2 TRBV7-9 NA NA CASSLNGNGYTF TGTGCCAGCAGCTTAAATGGCAATGGCTACACCTTC
TRBJ2-7 TRBV5-4 NA NA CASSLGAGSPYEQYF TGTGCCAGCAGCTTGGGGGCAGGGTCCCCCTACGAGCAGTACTTC
TRBJ1-1 TRBV5-1 NA once CASSPPANTEAFF TGCGCCAGCAGCCCCCCCGCTAACACTGAAGCTTTCTTT
TRBJ2-3 TRBV19 NA NA CASSIEGATDTQYF TGTGCCAGTAGTATAGAAGGGGCCACAGATACGCAGTATTTT
TRBJ2-3 TRBV12-5 NA NA CASGLVRGPDTQYF TGTGCTAGTGGTTTGGTACGAGGGCCGGATACGCAGTATTTT
TRBJ1-1 TRBV5-5 NA NA CASSGAGTSEAFF TGTGCCAGCAGCGGAGCGGGGACATCCGAAGCTTTCTTT
TRBJ2-2 TRBV2 NA NA CASSREGHGELFF TGTGCCAGCAGCCGAGAGGGGCACGGGGAGCTGTTTTTT
TRBJ1-1 TRBV5-1 TRBD1 once CASSPGTGGTEAFF TGCGCCAGCAGCCCTGGGACAGGGGGCACTGAAGCTTTCTTT
TRBJ1-5 TRBV7-4 NA NA CASSRSNQPQHF TGTGCCAGCAGCCGCTCCAATCAGCCCCAGCATTTT
TRBJ2-3 TRBV12-5 NA NA CASGPSGSTQYF TGTGCTAGTGGCCCGAGTGGGAGTACGCAGTATTTT
TRBJ1-2 TRBV6-1 TRBD1 NA CASVNRGTGAYGYTF TGTGCCAGCGTTAATAGGGGGACAGGGGCTTATGGCTACACCTTC
TRBJ2-3 TRBV21-1 NA NA CASSKVLRFNTDTQYF TGTGCCAGCAGCAAAGTTCTGCGGTTTAACACAGATACGCAGTATTTT
TRBJ2-7 TRBV19 NA NA CASSIRPLSSYEQYF TGTGCCAGTAGTATCCGGCCGTTGAGCTCCTACGAGCAGTACTTC
TRBJ2-1 TRBV6-4 NA NA CASSEQPGSYNEQFF TGTGCCAGCAGTGAACAGCCGGGCTCCTACAATGAGCAGTTCTTC
TRBJ2-5 TRBV5-6 NA NA CASSFPRGETQYF TGTGCCAGCAGCTTCCCAAGGGGAGAGACCCAGTACTTC
TRBJ2-7 TRBV18 NA NA CASSPAHAAEYEQYF TGTGCCAGCTCACCGGCCCATGCGGCGGAATACGAGCAGTACTTC